The entry that follows covers one TCR beta chain sequence. Because it lacks the conserved phenylalanine or tryptophan at the end, this CDR3 is likely a read error. This record comes from a study of tumor-infiltrating lymphocytes in primary liver carcinoma. Unsorted bulk tissue, roughly 19-34 mg of it, served as the source for co-extraction of RNA and DNA. The input was approximately 500 ng total RNA; TCR beta cDNA was made from it with a constant-region primer. Investigators got TCR beta libraries out of three nested multiplex PCR rounds, done with slightly modified ARM-PCR. With TRBV1-TRBV30 forward primers and a C-beta reverse primer, the first two PCR rounds were run for approximately 9 cycles each. In TCRdb, the multiplex PCR reads were re-called with MiXCR into one record per CDR3 protein. This table holds fewer than 200,000 distinct CDR3 sequences, roughly 80% found once. With 7 bases clipped from V and 6 bases from J, the junction kept 7 bases outside the gene matches. The CDR3 contains 13 residues. Germline V gene sequence: CDR1 MNHEY, CDR2 SVGEGT.

This sequence originates from a man aged 40-49 years with primary liver carcinoma and hepatitis B virus infection. The chain couples TRBV6-2 or TRBV6-3 to TRBJ2-3, with 7 bases aligning to TRBD2. The sample comprised tumor tissue from primary liver carcinoma. This CDR3 reads CASNSALADTQYY. The CDR3 DNA reads as TGTGCCAGCAATTCGGCACTAGCGGATACGCAGTATTAT.